These 8 T cell receptor beta chains were all obtained from the same sample, sequenced in a study of T cells in Graves' hyperthyroidism and ophthalmopathy. Regions amplified from RNA transcripts were the TCR beta CDR3 regions. The HTBI primer set served for first-round RT-PCR of the TCR CDR3. TCRdb itself ran the multiplex PCR reads through MiXCR, one entry per CDR3 protein. The sample contains roughly 300,000 distinct CDR3 sequences, over 11% of which appear only once. The source material was blood. All receptors derive from a woman younger than 45 with Graves' hyperthyroidism.

This clonotype was detected ten times or more. The chain has TRBV28 and TRBJ1-1; D is possibly TRBD1 (5 bases). In germline, CDR1 is MDHEN, CDR2 SYDVKM. The CDR3 consists of 15 residues. Trimming removed 1 base at V and 5 bases at J, with 14 bases between. CDR3 amino acids: CASSLYGLEGTEAFF. CDR3 DNA: TGTGCCAGCAGTTTATACGGGTTGGAGGGGACTGAAGCTTTCTTT.

V usage is TRBV7-2 and J usage is TRBJ2-4; D gene ambiguous. This CDR3 is 18 amino acids long. Germline V gene data show CDR1 as SGHTA and CDR2 as FQGNSA. Trimming removed 5 bases at V and 0 bases at J, with 20 bases between. The DNA of the CDR3 is TGTGCCAGCAGCCTCGGTTTTTGGCAGACGGTAGCCAAAAACATTCAGTACTTC. Translated: CASSLGFWQTVAKNIQYF.

This clonotype showed up just a few times. The limits of the CDR3 on the DNA are not certain, so only TCRdb's listed CDR3 is given. The CDR3 is CASTPTWGQGTPGDTF. This rearrangement joins TRBV19 to TRBJ1-2; the table assigns TRBD1, which was not confirmed against the DNA. The CDR3 totals 16 residues, both ends included. Per germline, CDR1 LNHDA and CDR2 SQIVND (reference sequence).

This clonotype was found many times. The gene calls are TRBV10-3 and TRBJ2-2; D unresolved. Between the trimmed V and J ends, which lost 6 bases and 11 bases, there was a span of 13 bases. CDR3 length equals 12 residues. Germline assignment: CDR1 ENHRY and CDR2 SYGVKD. CDR3 in DNA: TGTGCCATCAGCTCTGATTTCGGAGAGCTGTTTTTT. Translation gives CAISSDFGELFF.

The sample holds many counts of this clonotype. V gene TRBV11-2 combines with J gene TRBJ2-5; D is unclear. Germline-derived CDR1 and CDR2 are SGHAT and FQNNGV. This CDR3 spans 13 amino acids. V lost 0 bases, J lost 5 bases, and 7 bases lay in between. The CDR3 DNA sequence: TGTGCCAGCAGCTTAGAATACTGGGAGACCCAGTACTTC. It encodes CASSLEYWETQYF.

The J gene is TRBJ2-7, the V gene TRBV20-1, with D perhaps being TRBD1 or TRBD2 (6 bases each). Germline V lookup: CDR1 DFQATT, CDR2 SNEGSKA (reference sequence). Trimming cost V 1 base and J 2 bases, with 12 bases left between them. CDR3 length equals 14 residues. The CDR3 bases are TGCAGTGCTAGAGTCGGGGGCACCACCTACGAGCAGTACTTC. This gives the protein CSARVGGTTYEQYF.

The chain is built from TRBV20-1 and TRBJ2-7, with 8 positions matching TRBD2. Germline values: CDR1 DFQATT, CDR2 SNEGSKA (reference sequence). The trim removed 5 bases at V and 6 bases at J, leaving 12 bases unmatched. The CDR3 covers 14 residues. CDR3: CSARAGTRGPEQYF. CDR3 nucleotides: TGCAGTGCTCGGGCCGGGACTAGAGGTCCCGAGCAGTACTTC.

This clonotype has more than one count but fewer than ten. The chain links TRBV5-5 to TRBJ2-7; D remains unclear. The germline CDR1 and CDR2 sequences are SGHKS and YYEKEE (reference sequence). This CDR3 spans 13 amino acids. V gave up 2 bases and J gave up 3 bases, with 9 bases separating them. Here the CDR3 reads CASSFSQNYEQYF. The DNA for the CDR3 is TGTGCCAGCAGCTTCTCCCAAAACTACGAGCAGTACTTC.